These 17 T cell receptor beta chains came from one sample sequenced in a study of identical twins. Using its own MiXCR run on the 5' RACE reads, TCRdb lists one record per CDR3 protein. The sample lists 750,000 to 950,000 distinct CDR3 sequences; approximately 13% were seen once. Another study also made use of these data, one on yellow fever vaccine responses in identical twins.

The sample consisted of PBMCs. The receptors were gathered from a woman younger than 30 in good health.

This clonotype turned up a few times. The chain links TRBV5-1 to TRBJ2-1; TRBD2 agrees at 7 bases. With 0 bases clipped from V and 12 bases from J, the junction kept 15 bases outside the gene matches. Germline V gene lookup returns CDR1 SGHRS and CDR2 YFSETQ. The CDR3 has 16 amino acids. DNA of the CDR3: TGCGCCAGCAGCTTGGAAGGTAGCGGGCTCACGGGAGGGCAGTTCTTC. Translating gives CASSLEGSGLTGGQFF.

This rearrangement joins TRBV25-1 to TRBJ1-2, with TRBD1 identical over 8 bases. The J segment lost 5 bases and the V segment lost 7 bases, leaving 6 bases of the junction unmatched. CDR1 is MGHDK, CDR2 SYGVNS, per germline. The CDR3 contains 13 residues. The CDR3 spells CASTDREIYGYTF. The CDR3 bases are TGTGCCAGCACGGACAGGGAAATTTATGGCTACACCTTC.

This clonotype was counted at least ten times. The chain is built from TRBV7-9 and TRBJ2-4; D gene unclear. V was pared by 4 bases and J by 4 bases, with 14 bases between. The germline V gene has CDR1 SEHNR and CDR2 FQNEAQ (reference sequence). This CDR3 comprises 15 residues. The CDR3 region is CASSSHSEIKNIQYF. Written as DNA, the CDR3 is TGTGCCAGCAGCTCCCACAGTGAAATAAAAAACATTCAGTACTTC.

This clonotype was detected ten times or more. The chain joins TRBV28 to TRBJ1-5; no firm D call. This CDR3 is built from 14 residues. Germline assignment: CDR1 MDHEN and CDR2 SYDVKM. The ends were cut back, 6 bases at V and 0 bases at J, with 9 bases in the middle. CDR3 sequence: CASRRDTSNQPQHF. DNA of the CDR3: TGTGCCAGCAGACGAGATACTAGCAATCAGCCCCAGCATTTT.

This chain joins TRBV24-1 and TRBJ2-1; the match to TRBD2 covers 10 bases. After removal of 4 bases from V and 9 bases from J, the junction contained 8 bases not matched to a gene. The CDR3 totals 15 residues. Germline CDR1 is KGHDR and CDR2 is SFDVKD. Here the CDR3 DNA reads TGTGCCACCAGTGAACCCAGCGGGAGGGGTAGTGAGCAGTTCTTC. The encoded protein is CATSEPSGRGSEQFF.

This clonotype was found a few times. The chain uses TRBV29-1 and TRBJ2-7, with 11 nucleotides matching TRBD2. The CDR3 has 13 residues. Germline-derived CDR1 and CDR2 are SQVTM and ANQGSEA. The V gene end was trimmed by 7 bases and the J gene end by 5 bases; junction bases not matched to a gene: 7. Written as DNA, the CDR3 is TGCAGCGCCGGAGTAGCGGGAGGGGACGAGCAGTACTTC. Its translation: CSAGVAGGDEQYF.

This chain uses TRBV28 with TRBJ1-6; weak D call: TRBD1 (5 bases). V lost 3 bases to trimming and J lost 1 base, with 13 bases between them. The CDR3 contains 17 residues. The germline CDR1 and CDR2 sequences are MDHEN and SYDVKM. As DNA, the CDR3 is TGTGCCAGCAGTTTTGGGGTAGAGGGGTCCTATAATTCACCCCTCCACTTT. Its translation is CASSFGVEGSYNSPLHF.

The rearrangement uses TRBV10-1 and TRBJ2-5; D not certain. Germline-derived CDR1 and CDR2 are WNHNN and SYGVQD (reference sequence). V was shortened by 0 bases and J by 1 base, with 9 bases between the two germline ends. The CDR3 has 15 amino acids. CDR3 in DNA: TGCGCCAGCAGTGAGTCTGCACGATCCCAAGAGACCCAGTACTTC. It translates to CASSESARSQETQYF.

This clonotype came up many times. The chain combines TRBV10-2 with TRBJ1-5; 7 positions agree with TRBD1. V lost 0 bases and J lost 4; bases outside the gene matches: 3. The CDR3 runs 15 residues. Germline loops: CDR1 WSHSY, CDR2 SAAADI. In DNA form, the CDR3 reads TGCGCCAGCAGTGAGTCTGCAGGGGGGAATCAGCCCCAGCATTTT. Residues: CASSESAGGNQPQHF.

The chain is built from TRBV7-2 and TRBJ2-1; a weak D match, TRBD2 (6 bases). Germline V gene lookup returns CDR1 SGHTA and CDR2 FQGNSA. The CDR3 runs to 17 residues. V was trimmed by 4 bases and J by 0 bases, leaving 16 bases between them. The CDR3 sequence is CASSYPRDSSSYNEQFF. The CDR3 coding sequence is TGTGCCAGCAGCTACCCAAGGGACTCGAGCTCCTACAATGAGCAGTTCTTC.

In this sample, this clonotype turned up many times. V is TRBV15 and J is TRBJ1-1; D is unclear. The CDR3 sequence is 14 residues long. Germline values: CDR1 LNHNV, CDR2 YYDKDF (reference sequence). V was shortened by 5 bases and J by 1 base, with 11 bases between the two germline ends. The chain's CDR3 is CATSETRENTEAFF. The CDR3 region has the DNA TGTGCCACCAGCGAGACAAGGGAGAACACTGAAGCTTTCTTT.

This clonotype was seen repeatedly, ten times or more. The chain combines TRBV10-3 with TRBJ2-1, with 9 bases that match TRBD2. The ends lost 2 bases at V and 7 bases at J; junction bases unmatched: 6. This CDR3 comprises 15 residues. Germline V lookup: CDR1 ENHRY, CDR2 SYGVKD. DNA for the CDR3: TGTGCCATCAGTGAGACCGGGACTAGCAGAAATGAGCAGTTCTTC. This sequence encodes CAISETGTSRNEQFF.

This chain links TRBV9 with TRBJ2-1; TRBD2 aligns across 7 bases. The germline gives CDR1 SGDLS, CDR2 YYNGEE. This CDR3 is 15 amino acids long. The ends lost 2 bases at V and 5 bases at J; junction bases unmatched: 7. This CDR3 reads CASSVRGLGNNEQFF. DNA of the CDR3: TGTGCCAGCAGCGTTCGAGGACTAGGGAACAATGAGCAGTTCTTC. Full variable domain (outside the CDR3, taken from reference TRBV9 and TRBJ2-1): DSGVTQTPKHLITATGQRVTLRCSPRSGDLSVYWYQQSLDQGLQFLIQYYNGEERAKGNILERFSAQQFPDLHSELNLSSLELGDSALYFCASSVRGLGNNEQFFGPGTRLTVL.

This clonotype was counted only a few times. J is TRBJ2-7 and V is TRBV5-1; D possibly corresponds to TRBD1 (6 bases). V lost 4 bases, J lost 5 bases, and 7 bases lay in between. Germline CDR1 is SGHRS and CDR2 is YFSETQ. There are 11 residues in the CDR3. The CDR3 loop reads CASSGDNEQYF. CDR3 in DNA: TGCGCCAGCAGCGGGGACAACGAGCAGTACTTC.

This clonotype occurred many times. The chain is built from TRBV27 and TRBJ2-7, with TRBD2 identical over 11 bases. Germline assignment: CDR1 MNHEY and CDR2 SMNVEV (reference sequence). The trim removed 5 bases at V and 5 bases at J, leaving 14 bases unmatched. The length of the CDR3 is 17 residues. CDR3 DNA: TGTGCCAGCAGTCCTACAACTCCGGGACTAGCGGACCACGAGCAGTACTTC. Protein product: CASSPTTPGLADHEQYF.

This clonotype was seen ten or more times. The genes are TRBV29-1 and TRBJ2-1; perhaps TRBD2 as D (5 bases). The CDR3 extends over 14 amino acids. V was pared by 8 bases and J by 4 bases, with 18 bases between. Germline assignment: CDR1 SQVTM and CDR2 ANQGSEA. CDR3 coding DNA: TGCAGCTCAACTAGTCTATCAAATTACAATGAGCAGTTCTTC. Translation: CSSTSLSNYNEQFF.

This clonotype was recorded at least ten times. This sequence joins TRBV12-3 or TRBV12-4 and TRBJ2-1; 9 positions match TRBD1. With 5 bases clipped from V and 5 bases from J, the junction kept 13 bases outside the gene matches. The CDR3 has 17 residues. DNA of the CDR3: TGTGCCAGCAGTCCTTGGAGTCTACAGGGGGCCAACAATGAGCAGTTCTTC. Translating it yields CASSPWSLQGANNEQFF.